This T cell receptor beta chain was captured by sequencing in a study of beta chain features in type 1 diabetes. For the study at large: The examined sorted cells totaled 110 million or so across samples. Findings of the study overall: Type 1 diabetes patients had VDJ junctions that carried fewer insertions and more deletions. Whatever favoring of shorter templates PCR might show would apply equally to patients and controls. Small HLA sub-analyses could not settle whether HLA shapes TCRB rearrangement.

Expressed TCRB transcripts were sequenced because the isolated RNA had all been reverse transcribed beforehand. Sequenced by immunoSEQ multiplex PCR; TCRdb stores in-frame clones only, minus some. This table has 360,000 or so clones, about 18% appearing once. V was pared by 1 base and J by 0 bases, with 6 bases between. CDR3 length: 14 residues. CDR1 and CDR2 from the germline V gene are SEHNR and FQNEAQ (reference sequence). Turning to this clone: Its antigen remains unidentified.

Material for sequencing was naive CD4+ T cells from blood. The chain is built from TRBV7-9 and TRBJ1-1; D unresolved. This receptor was identified in a woman younger than 35 in good health. CDR3 sequence: CASSLGLVNTEAFF. The CDR3, as DNA: TGTGCCAGCAGCTTAGGACTTGTGAACACTGAAGCTTTCTTT.